These 17 T cell receptor beta chains were all obtained from the same sample, sequenced in a study of cytomegalovirus exposure and HLA in healthy donors. The PCR had 60 Vbeta and 13 Jbeta primers. This table comes from immunoSEQ multiplex PCR, and its TCRdb copy is limited to in-frame clones, with some not included. The repertoire holds 100,000 to 150,000 clones, with over 15% as singletons. Input material: PBMCs. The receptors stem from a female donor in good health and CMV-seropositive.

V and J are TRBV5-1 and TRBJ2-5; the D gene is possibly TRBD2 (6 bases). Germline CDR1 reads SGHRS; CDR2 reads YFSETQ. V lost 0 bases and J 4 bases, leaving 16 bases between the germline ends. The CDR3 extends over 16 amino acids. The CDR3 loop reads CASSLGGSGYSETQYF. The CDR3, as DNA: TGCGCCAGCAGCTTGGGGGGTAGCGGATATTCAGAGACCCAGTACTTC.

The V call is TRBV9, the J call TRBJ2-7, with D maybe TRBD1 (6 bases). The CDR3 spans 16 residues. Germline CDR1 SGDLS, CDR2 YYNGEE. The V and J ends lost 4 bases and 9 bases respectively, with 26 bases between them. The CDR3 bases are TGTGCCAGCAGCCCAACAGGACAGTCATACGGATTAGTGCAGTACTTC. Translation: CASSPTGQSYGLVQYF.

This clone was seen a handful of times. The gene calls are TRBV6-6 and TRBJ2-7, with TRBD2 as a possible D gene (6 bases). Trimming left V 0 bases short and J 2 bases short, with 11 bases between. This CDR3 region has 15 residues. Germline V gives CDR1 MNHNY, CDR2 SVGAGI (reference sequence). Here the CDR3 reads CASSYSGGAAYEQYF. The CDR3 DNA sequence: TGTGCCAGCAGTTACTCGGGCGGGGCCGCCTACGAGCAGTACTTC.

Of note for this clone: One end of the junction is discordant with germline, which a read error may explain. The chain links TRBV7-2 to TRBJ1-1; the D is unclear. The germline gives CDR1 SGHTA, CDR2 FQGNSA. The CDR3 is made up of 13 amino acids. Written as DNA, the CDR3 is TGTGCCAACAGCTTAACAGTGAACACTGAAGCTTTCTTT. Encoded protein: CANSLTVNTEAFF. The full variable domain, in which reference TRBV7-2 and TRBJ1-1 provide the parts outside the CDR3, is GAGVSQSPSNKVTEKGKDVELRCDPISGHTALYWYRQSLGQGLEFLIYFQGNSAPDKSGLPSDRFSAERTGGSVSTLTIQRTQQEDSAVYLCANSLTVNTEAFFGQGTRLTVV.

This clone was picked up a small number of times. The CDR3 sequence is CASSLDGYEQYF. The CDR3 coding sequence is TGCGCCAGCAGCTTGGACGGCTACGAGCAGTACTTC. The rearrangement uses TRBV5-1 and TRBJ2-7; D unresolved. The germline V gene has CDR1 SGHRS and CDR2 YFSETQ. The V and J ends lost 0 bases and 3 bases respectively, with 4 bases between them. CDR3 length equals 12 residues.

The gene calls are TRBV6-4 and TRBJ1-5; D gene uncertain. This CDR3 is built from 17 residues. Trimming shortened V by 0 bases and J by 2 bases, and 14 bases separated the two germline ends. Germline lookup yields CDR1 MRHNA and CDR2 SNTAGT. CDR3 amino acids: CASSDSKRRRCNQPQHF. CDR3 DNA sequence: TGTGCCAGCAGTGACTCGAAGCGCAGACGGTGCAATCAGCCCCAGCATTTT.

The table lists this clone with a few counts. The chain employs TRBV28 and TRBJ2-1, with 12 bases fitting TRBD2. The CDR3 covers 15 residues. V was pared by 5 bases and J by 8 bases, with 7 bases of the junction left unmatched. The germline CDR1 and CDR2 sequences are MDHEN and SYDVKM. In nucleotides, the CDR3 is TGTGCCAGCAGTCGGGGGGCTAGCGGGAGGGATGAGCAGTTCTTC. Protein sequence: CASSRGASGRDEQFF.

The chain links TRBV7-9 to TRBJ2-7; D gene ambiguous. In germline, CDR1 is SEHNR, CDR2 FQNEAQ (reference sequence). V dropped 0 bases and J dropped 5 bases, with 17 bases sitting between them. The CDR3 spans 16 residues. CDR3 amino acids: CASSLALAGRWDEQYF. As DNA, the CDR3 is TGTGCCAGCAGCTTAGCGCTGGCAGGTAGGTGGGACGAGCAGTACTTC.

This clone was recorded a few times. V is TRBV7-9 and J is TRBJ2-2; 8 nucleotides match TRBD1. CDR3 length equals 16 residues. V gave up 5 bases and J gave up 3 bases; unmatched junction bases: 8. Germline values: CDR1 SEHNR, CDR2 FQNEAQ (reference sequence). In DNA form, the CDR3 reads TGTGCCAGCAGCCCCGGACAGGGAAGGTACACCGGGGAGCTGTTTTTT. Translated: CASSPGQGRYTGELFF.

This clone was seen more than once but under ten times. J is TRBJ1-2 and V is TRBV29-1; 7 bases map to TRBD1. From germline, CDR1 is SQVTM and CDR2 ANQGSEA. After removal of 2 bases from V and 6 bases from J, the junction contained 3 bases not matched to a gene. The CDR3 contains 12 residues. The CDR3 bases are TGCAGCGTTGAAAACAGGGGCCATGGCTACACCTTC. Protein product: CSVENRGHGYTF.

This clone was seen once. This rearrangement joins TRBV7-6 to TRBJ2-5; D not resolved. The germline V gene encodes CDR1 SGHVS and CDR2 FNYEAQ. Trimming pared 1 base from V and 2 bases from J, leaving 5 bases between. The CDR3 covers 13 residues. DNA for the CDR3: TGTGCCAGCAGCTTAGAGAGGCAAGAGACCCAGTACTTC. It specifies CASSLERQETQYF. The complete variable domain, with remaining parts taken from reference TRBV7-6 and TRBJ2-5, reads GAGVSQSPRYKVTKRGQDVALRCDPISGHVSLYWYRQALGQGPEFLTYFNYEAQQDKSGLPNDRFSAERPEGSISTLTIQRTEQRDSAMYRCASSLERQETQYFGPGTRLLVL.

The chain uses TRBV9 and TRBJ2-2; TRBD1 matches at 8 bases. Germline loops: CDR1 SGDLS, CDR2 YYNGEE. V dropped 1 base and J dropped 4; count of bases not matched to a gene: 9. There are 17 residues in the CDR3. The CDR3 DNA is TGTGCCAGCAGCGTAAGCCTGGACAGGGTGTTCACCGGGGAGCTGTTTTTT. Amino acids: CASSVSLDRVFTGELFF.

The chain has TRBV5-1 and TRBJ2-5; 8 bases fit TRBD1. The CDR3 runs to 16 residues. The germline V gene has CDR1 SGHRS and CDR2 YFSETQ. V trimming: 0 bases; J trimming: 2 bases; junction bases outside the gene matches: 6. DNA for the CDR3: TGCGCCAGCAGCTTGGATGGCAGGGGGCTACAAGAGACCCAGTACTTC. Translating it yields CASSLDGRGLQETQYF.

This chain joins TRBV7-8 and TRBJ2-7; 9 bases map to TRBD2. The germline V gene encodes CDR1 SGHVS and CDR2 FQNEAQ. CDR3 size: 18 residues. Germline trimming cut 2 bases from V and 6 bases from J; bases unmatched to any gene: 17. CDR3 protein: CASSLRSNFLAGSGEQYF. The CDR3 bases are TGTGCCAGCAGCTTAAGGAGTAATTTCCTAGCGGGGTCGGGCGAGCAGTACTTC.

This clone was recorded a few times. This chain links TRBV5-4 with TRBJ2-7; 13 bases line up with TRBD2. The trim removed 4 bases at V and 2 bases at J, leaving 6 bases unmatched. In germline, CDR1 is SGHNT, CDR2 YYREEE (reference sequence). The CDR3 sequence is 16 residues long. CDR3 amino acids: CASSKTSGGAPYEQYF. The CDR3 DNA is TGTGCCAGCAGCAAAACTAGCGGGGGGGCCCCCTACGAGCAGTACTTC.

The chain carries TRBV6-5 and TRBJ2-7; a possible D gene is TRBD1 (6 bases). The CDR3 has 16 amino acids. From germline, CDR1 is MNHEY and CDR2 SVGAGI. V was trimmed by 0 bases and J by 6 bases, leaving 18 bases between them. Here the CDR3 reads CASSYSQGPISLEQYF. The CDR3 nucleotides read TGTGCCAGCAGTTACTCACAGGGACCGATTTCGCTCGAGCAGTACTTC.

This clone showed up just a few times. The rearrangement uses TRBV15 and TRBJ1-6, with a possible D match to TRBD1 (5 bases). Trimming stripped 4 bases from V and 7 bases from J, with 17 bases between. Germline values: CDR1 LNHNV, CDR2 YYDKDF (reference sequence). The CDR3 extends over 16 amino acids. CDR3 nucleotides: TGTGCCACCAGCACACTCCAAGGGGTATCGAATTCACCCCTCCACTTT. Its protein is CATSTLQGVSNSPLHF.